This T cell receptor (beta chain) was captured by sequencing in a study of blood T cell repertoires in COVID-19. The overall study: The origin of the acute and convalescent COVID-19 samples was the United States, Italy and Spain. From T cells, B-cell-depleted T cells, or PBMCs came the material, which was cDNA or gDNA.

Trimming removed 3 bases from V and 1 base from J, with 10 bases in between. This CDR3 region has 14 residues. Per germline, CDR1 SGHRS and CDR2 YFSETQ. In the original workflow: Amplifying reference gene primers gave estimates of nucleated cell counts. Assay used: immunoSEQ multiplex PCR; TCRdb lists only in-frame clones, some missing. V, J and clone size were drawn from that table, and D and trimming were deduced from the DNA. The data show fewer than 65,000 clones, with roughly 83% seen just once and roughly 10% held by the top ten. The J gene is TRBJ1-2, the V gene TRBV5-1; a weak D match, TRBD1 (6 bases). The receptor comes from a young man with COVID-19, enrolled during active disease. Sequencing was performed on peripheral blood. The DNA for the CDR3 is TGCGCCAGCAGCTCTCAAGGGGGTAACTATGGCTACACCTTC. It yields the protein CASSSQGGNYGYTF.